This T cell receptor (beta chain) came from a study of blood T cell repertoires in COVID-19. Across the whole study: From the United States, Italy and Spain came samples of acute and convalescent COVID-19.

CDR1 is GTSNPN and CDR2 is SVGIG in the germline V gene (reference sequence). CDR3 length: 17 amino acids. The V gene lost 0 bases and the J gene lost 0 bases, with 12 bases spanning the gap. Per the authors' pipeline: Reference gene primer amplification in the assay estimated nucleated cell counts. Clones were sequenced by immunoSEQ multiplex PCR, and TCRdb holds only the in-frame ones, with some missing. For V, J and clone size, that table is used; D and trimming come from the DNA. The profile shows 250,000 to 350,000 clones, nearly 90% of them singletons. Cohorts were assigned according to the clinical history that participants reported.

Sequencing used PBMCs or T cells enriched from blood (not recorded which). The chain uses TRBV30 and TRBJ1-6; D ambiguous. This sequence was found in a woman between 18 and 29 years old with acute COVID-19. Here the CDR3 reads CAWSVVRTSSYNSPLHF. The CDR3, as DNA: TGTGCCTGGAGTGTAGTCAGAACCTCCTCCTATAATTCACCCCTCCACTTT.